This TCR beta chain derives from a study of T cells in localized non-small cell lung cancer. Overall study results and limits: There was higher T cell clonality in uninvolved adjacent lung than in tumor, and it was highest there. Those with higher blood T cell density had longer overall survival. Median detection of top 100 tumor clones in adjacent lung was 55 to 60 clones.

With respect to this clone: Its antigen remains unknown.

Sequenced by immunoSEQ multiplex PCR; TCRdb stores in-frame clones only, minus some. Here the sample spans tens of thousands of clones, roughly 89% being singletons. V lost 3 bases to trimming and J lost 3 bases, with 6 bases between them. Looked up from germline, CDR1 is SEHNR and CDR2 is FQNEAQ (reference sequence). The CDR3 is 13 amino acids. The chain combines TRBV7-9 with TRBJ2-1; D perhaps matches TRBD2 (5 bases). The specimen was peripheral blood, collected before any cancer treatment. The clonotype originates from a man between 40 and 69 years old with stage I squamous cell lung carcinoma. The CDR3 sequence: CASSLGSYNEQFF. The CDR3 DNA sequence: TGTGCCAGCAGCTTGGGGAGCTACAATGAGCAGTTCTTC.